The 7 T cell receptor beta chains in this list originate from one sample, sequenced in a study of early T cells in non-severe SARS-CoV-2 infection. MiXCR, applied by TCRdb to the 5' RACE reads, yields one record per CDR3 protein. The sample carries about 30,000 distinct CDR3 sequences, about 5% recorded once. Source material: whole blood. These receptors were taken from an adult who was a healthcare worker with PCR-confirmed SARS-CoV-2 infection or an uninfected control (not recorded which).

This clonotype was seen more than once but under ten times. This rearrangement joins TRBV5-6 to TRBJ1-1; D not resolved. The CDR3 loop spans 12 amino acids. The germline V and J ends were trimmed by 4 bases and 1 base, with 5 bases remaining between them. CDR1 SGHDT and CDR2 YYEEEE come from the germline V gene. The CDR3 DNA reads as TGTGCCAGCAGCCAATGGAACACTGAAGCTTTCTTT. The encoded protein is CASSQWNTEAFF.

This clonotype was observed many times. The V gene is TRBV4-3, the J gene TRBJ2-3; D unclear. Germline V gene data show CDR1 as LGHNA and CDR2 as YSLEER. Between the trimmed V and J ends, which lost 0 bases and 2 bases, there was a span of 6 bases. CDR3 length: 14 amino acids. The CDR3 loop reads CASSQDTATDTQYF. The DNA for the CDR3 is TGCGCCAGCAGCCAAGACACAGCCACAGATACGCAGTATTTT.

This clonotype was seen ten or more times. This chain links TRBV18 with TRBJ1-2; a possible D gene is TRBD1 (6 bases). Germline V gene sequence: CDR1 KGHSH, CDR2 LQKENI. The CDR3 spans 14 residues. V lost 1 base to trimming and J lost 3 bases, with 9 bases between them. The CDR3, as DNA: TGTGCCAGCTCACCACTCAGACAGGACTATGGCTACACCTTC. This sequence encodes CASSPLRQDYGYTF.

V gene TRBV12-3 or TRBV12-4 combines with J gene TRBJ1-3; D is possibly TRBD1 (6 bases). The V end was cut by 5 bases, the J end by 4 bases, with 15 bases between. The CDR3 sequence is 15 residues long. The DNA for the CDR3 is TGTGCCAGCAGTCTACGACAGGCCGGGGGAAACACCATATATTTT. Its protein is CASSLRQAGGNTIYF.

At least ten counts were recorded for this clonotype. The CDR3 nucleotides are TGTGCCTGGAGTGGGTGGGGAAAACAGCCCCAGCATTTT. Protein sequence: CAWSGWGKQPQHF. The V gene is TRBV30, the J gene TRBJ1-5; D not resolved. The V gene's germline CDR1 is GTSNPN and CDR2 SVGIG (reference sequence). V was cut by 1 base and J by 7 bases, with 11 bases left in between. The CDR3 is made up of 13 amino acids.

This clonotype was observed many times. V and J are TRBV30 and TRBJ1-1; D is unresolved. The CDR3 contains 12 residues. V was cut by 7 bases and J by 3 bases, with 12 bases left in between. Germline values: CDR1 GTSNPN, CDR2 SVGIG (reference sequence). Here the CDR3 DNA reads TGTGCCTTTGCGCACTTCGACACTGAAGCTTTCTTT. It yields the protein CAFAHFDTEAFF.

This clonotype was seen many times. V gene TRBV20-1 combines with J gene TRBJ1-6; D is possibly TRBD1 (6 bases). V lost 0 bases, J lost 10 bases, and 19 bases lay in between. Germline loops: CDR1 DFQATT, CDR2 SNEGSKA (reference sequence). CDR3 size: 16 residues. The CDR3 nucleotides read TGCAGTGCTAGAGATGCCAGGGGAGCTGCGGGGTCACCCCTCCACTTT. This encodes CSARDARGAAGSPLHF.